The present T cell receptor beta chain was sequenced within a study of blood T cell repertoires in COVID-19. The CDR3 has 13 amino acids. Per the germline V gene, CDR1 is MNHEY and CDR2 is SVGAGI. V lost 6 bases to trimming and J lost 0 bases, with 9 bases between them. TCRdb's copy holds only in-frame clones and misses some; the assay was immunoSEQ multiplex PCR. Among roughly 60,000 clones listed, roughly two thirds were seen once. Sample: peripheral blood. This TCR came from a woman in her 70s with COVID-19, enrolled during active disease. The chain joins TRBV6-5 to TRBJ2-7; the D gene is possibly TRBD1 (6 bases). This CDR3 reads CASRRTASYEQYF. In DNA, the CDR3 is TGTGCCAGCAGAAGGACAGCCTCCTACGAGCAGTACTTC.